These T cell receptor beta chains were read from a single sample in a study of T cells in Graves' hyperthyroidism and ophthalmopathy. TCRdb reanalysed the multiplex PCR reads using MiXCR and keeps one entry per CDR3 protein. In the table there are 300,000 to 450,000 distinct CDR3 sequences, approximately 15% of which are singletons. The sequencing input was blood. These receptors were taken from a woman aged 25-40 years with Graves' hyperthyroidism. Both conserved end residues are part of each CDR3. The D gene is left open where the match is weak. A row's size may be missing; if present it is once, few, many or a size class.

size	V	J	D	CDR3	DNA
once	TRBV30	TRBJ2-3	.	CAWSPGLSDTQYF	TGTGCCTGGAGTCCCGGCCTATCAGATACGCAGTATTTT
.	TRBV29-1	TRBJ2-2	.	CSVGSGITGELFF	TGCAGCGTTGGAAGCGGAATCACCGGGGAGCTGTTTTTT
.	TRBV28	TRBJ2-7	TRBD2	CASSSTGTSGYSYEQYF	TGTGCCAGCAGTTCGACCGGGACTAGCGGTTACTCCTACGAGCAGTACTTC
many	TRBV12-3/TRBV12-4	TRBJ1-1	.	CASSLGGIIEAFF	TGTGCCAGCAGTTTAGGGGGGATAATTGAAGCTTTCTTT
many	TRBV6-1	TRBJ2-7	.	CASKGGGEYEQYF	TGTGCCAGTAAGGGGGGGGGTGAGTACGAGCAGTACTTC
many	TRBV11-2	TRBJ1-2	TRBD1	CASSPGDRNYGYTF	TGTGCCAGCAGCCCGGGGGACAGGAACTATGGCTACACCTTC
many	TRBV18	TRBJ2-3	TRBD1	CASSGQFPDTQYF	TGTGCCAGCTCGGGACAGTTCCCAGATACGCAGTATTTT
many	TRBV20-1	TRBJ2-7	TRBD2	CSGGREARISYEQYF	TGCAGTGGAGGTCGGGAGGCCCGAATCTCCTACGAGCAGTACTTC
many	TRBV6-1	TRBJ1-2	.	CASTAYGQLYTF	TGTGCCAGCACCGCATACGGACAGCTCTACACCTTC
few	TRBV28	TRBJ1-2	TRBD1	CASSLVATGENYGYTF	TGTGCCAGCAGTTTAGTGGCGACAGGGGAGAACTATGGCTACACCTTC
few	TRBV7-9	TRBJ1-1	.	CASSFSRARTEAFF	TGTGCCAGCAGCTTTTCCAGGGCGCGGACTGAAGCTTTCTTT
.	TRBV10-3	TRBJ2-4	.	CAISAGLDIQYF	TGTGCCATCAGTGCAGGGCTAGACATTCAGTACTTC
many	TRBV3-1	TRBJ2-1	TRBD2	CASSQGLAGGYNEQFF	TGTGCCAGCAGCCAAGGACTAGCGGGAGGGTACAATGAGCAGTTCTTC
many	TRBV7-2	TRBJ2-1	.	CASSWGASGNEQFF	TGTGCCAGCAGCTGGGGGGCTAGCGGAAATGAGCAGTTCTTC
many	TRBV6-1	TRBJ2-1	.	CASRGGGDSYNEQFF	TGTGCCAGCAGGGGGGGGGGCGACTCCTACAATGAGCAGTTCTTC
many	TRBV18	TRBJ2-1	.	CASSPGSSWGNEQFF	TGTGCCAGCTCACCAGGGTCATCGTGGGGCAATGAGCAGTTCTTC
few	TRBV19	TRBJ2-1	TRBD2	CASSILAGVIYNEQFF	TGTGCCAGTAGTATCCTAGCGGGAGTGATATACAATGAGCAGTTCTTC
few	TRBV30	TRBJ2-5	.	CAWSTGSTQKTQYF	TGTGCCTGGAGTACCGGTTCTACCCAGAAGACCCAGTACTTC
few	TRBV7-2	TRBJ2-7	TRBD1	CASSPPTGASYEQYF	TGTGCCAGCAGCCCTCCGACAGGGGCCTCCTACGAGCAGTACTTC
.	TRBV27	TRBJ1-1	TRBD1	CASRDRVNTEAFF	TGTGCCAGCAGGGACAGGGTTAACACTGAAGCTTTCTTT
many	TRBV27	TRBJ2-2	TRBD1	CASSRSGTGGSGELFF	TGTGCCAGCAGTCGATCCGGGACAGGGGGCTCCGGGGAGCTGTTTTTT
.	TRBV24-1	TRBJ2-3	.	CATSDFGPTETTDTQYF	TGTGCCACCAGTGATTTCGGACCCACCGAGACCACAGATACGCAGTATTTT
many	TRBV12-3/TRBV12-4	TRBJ1-1	.	CASSFDGYTEAFF	TGTGCCAGCAGTTTCGACGGCTACACTGAAGCTTTCTTT
few	TRBV5-1	TRBJ1-2	.	CASSLPDWASDGYTF	TGCGCCAGCAGCTTGCCCGACTGGGCATCGGATGGCTACACCTTC
few	TRBV5-1	TRBJ1-1	.	CASSSPLNPDSTEAFF	TGCGCCAGCAGCTCACCGTTAAATCCGGACAGTACTGAAGCTTTCTTT
many	TRBV7-9	TRBJ2-3	.	CASSSRGGADTQYF	TGTGCCAGCAGCTCCAGGGGGGGGGCAGATACGCAGTATTTT
many	TRBV11-3	TRBJ2-2	.	CASSLGAVTGELFF	TGTGCCAGCAGCTTAGGGGCGGTCACCGGGGAGCTGTTTTTT
few	TRBV27	TRBJ1-2	.	CASRPSYPGGYTF	TGTGCCAGCAGACCCTCTTACCCGGGCGGCTACACCTTC
many	TRBV10-3	TRBJ2-1	.	CAISEVDNGQDEQFF	TGTGCCATCAGTGAAGTGGATAACGGCCAGGATGAGCAGTTCTTC
many	TRBV4-1	TRBJ1-1	.	CASSQRQVGNTEAFF	TGCGCCAGCAGCCAAAGACAGGTGGGTAACACTGAAGCTTTCTTT
many	TRBV11-1	TRBJ2-4	TRBD2	CASSSSGTKNIQYF	TGTGCCAGCAGTTCTAGCGGGACCAAAAACATTCAGTACTTC
.	TRBV18	TRBJ2-3	TRBD2	CASSPRSSGLAGGGGTDTQYF	TGTGCCAGCTCACCACGTTCGTCGGGACTAGCGGGAGGAGGGGGCACAGATACGCAGTATTTT
once	TRBV10-3	TRBJ2-1	TRBD1	CAISENPGTGDYNEQFF	TGTGCCATCAGTGAGAATCCCGGGACAGGGGACTACAATGAGCAGTTCTTC
.	TRBV11-2	TRBJ2-1	.	CASSPGRSWGNEQFF	TGTGCCAGCAGCCCGGGACGGTCCTGGGGAAATGAGCAGTTCTTC
many	TRBV5-1	TRBJ2-1	.	CASSLAVPGLRINEQFF	TGCGCCAGCAGCTTGGCCGTCCCGGGGTTGCGTATCAATGAGCAGTTCTTC
few	TRBV9	TRBJ2-3	.	CASSARGAGTDTQYF	TGTGCCAGCAGCGCTAGGGGCGCCGGCACAGATACGCAGTATTTT
.	TRBV10-3	TRBJ2-3	TRBD1	CAISRTGRDTDTQYF	TGTGCCATCAGCAGGACAGGGCGGGACACAGATACGCAGTATTTT
.	TRBV7-9	TRBJ2-2	TRBD2	CASSLPSGMITGELFF	TGTGCCAGCAGCTTGCCCAGCGGGATGATCACCGGGGAGCTGTTTTTT
many	TRBV20-1	TRBJ2-7	.	CSARGGKGGPYEQYF	TGCAGTGCTAGAGGGGGTAAGGGCGGCCCTTACGAGCAGTACTTC
many	TRBV11-2	TRBJ2-7	TRBD1	CASSLLETGIYEQYF	TGTGCCAGCAGCTTATTGGAGACAGGGATCTACGAGCAGTACTTC
many	TRBV18	TRBJ1-6	.	CASSPRRPGATDNSPLHF	TGTGCCAGCTCACCGAGGAGGCCGGGGGCAACCGATAATTCACCCCTCCACTTT
.	TRBV20-1	TRBJ2-3	.	CSARPPRPDLTDTQYF	TGCAGTGCTAGGCCTCCAAGGCCAGATCTCACAGATACGCAGTATTTT
few	TRBV5-8	TRBJ1-1	.	CASSLRGGERITEAFF	TGTGCCAGCAGCCTCCGTGGGGGTGAAAGGATCACTGAAGCTTTCTTT
.	TRBV20-1	TRBJ2-5	.	CSDIDERETQYF	TGCAGTGATATAGACGAGCGAGAGACCCAGTACTTC